This T cell receptor (beta chain) was sequenced in a study of shared clonotypes between healthy human individuals. On the study more broadly: The study enrolled two women and three men aged 18 to 49.

Genomic DNA from each subset was divided evenly over several immunoSEQ plates. For unsorted PBMC, 300 ng DNA per replicate equaled around 27,000 T cell genomes. Unsorted PBMCs provided DNA that was sequenced on ten immunoSEQ deep assay plates. The table came from immunoSEQ multiplex PCR; TCRdb's copy has only in-frame clones and leaves some out. The table lists 90,000 to 100,000 clones, around half of them singletons, with about 14% in the top ten. The CDR3 spans 17 residues. J was trimmed by 7 bases and V by 6 bases; bases with no gene match: 16. Germline V gives CDR1 MNHEY, CDR2 SMNVEV (reference sequence).

The rearrangement links TRBV27 to TRBJ2-1; 9 bases align to TRBD2. The sequenced sample was PBMCs. This clonotype was obtained from a woman aged 40 to 50 in good health. Some clones in this sample may be carry-over from other donors' samples. The CDR3 DNA sequence: TGTGCCAGCAGCCTCCCGGGGATTAGCGGGAGAGCGAATGAGCAGTTCTTC. Translating it yields CASSLPGISGRANEQFF.